This T cell receptor (beta chain) emerged from a study of pediatric ulcerative colitis. Whole-study findings and limits: Blood-rectal clonal overlap within each person was significantly higher in ulcerative colitis patients than controls. No controls had the two rectal clonotypes shared by ulcerative colitis patients. Rectal repertoires separated controls, mild-moderate and acute severe colitis.

Rectal tissue came from one to two pinch biopsies taken at colonoscopy. No immunosuppressive drugs were given to ulcerative colitis patients before diagnostic colonoscopy. As concerns this clone: Its target is unknown.

Assay: immunoSEQ multiplex PCR; the TCRdb copy retains only in-frame clones and omits some. The sample includes 40,000 to 55,000 clones, about four fifths of them seen just once. The material sequenced was gut tissue. The receptor's source is a girl aged 10 to 17 with moderate ulcerative colitis.

The CDR3 protein is CSTSGTSTDTQYF. The CDR3 region has the DNA TGCAGCACGAGTGGGACTAGCACAGATACGCAGTATTTT. J is TRBJ2-3 and V is TRBV29-1; D may be TRBD2 (6 bases). The germline V and J ends were trimmed by 8 bases and 0 bases, with 12 bases remaining between them. Looked up from germline, CDR1 is SQVTM and CDR2 is ANQGSEA. This CDR3 region has 13 residues.